The 20 T cell receptor beta chains given below trace back to one sample, sequenced in a study of cytomegalovirus exposure and HLA in healthy donors. With 60 Vbeta and 13 Jbeta primers, the PCR was carried out. Here immunoSEQ multiplex PCR was the method, and the copy in TCRdb shows in-frame clones only, minus some. The sample comprises about 45,000 clones, around two thirds of which are singletons, and less than 3.5% rests with the top ten. Sequenced material: PBMCs. These receptors came from a woman in her 30s in good health and CMV-seronegative.

The chain combines TRBV6-6 with TRBJ1-1; D possibly corresponds to TRBD1 (6 bases). Trimming removed 5 bases at V and 1 base at J, with 17 bases between. This CDR3 region has 16 residues. Germline V CDR1 and CDR2: MNHNY, SVGAGI (reference sequence). The CDR3 loop reads CASSGSGGWANTEAFF. The CDR3 DNA sequence: TGTGCCAGCAGTGGCTCGGGGGGCTGGGCGAACACTGAAGCTTTCTTT.

This clone was counted a single time. V usage is TRBV13 and J usage is TRBJ1-1, with 8 bases fitting TRBD1. The V segment lost 1 base and the J segment 2 bases; nucleotides outside the gene matches: 9. The CDR3 contains 17 residues. Germline V gives CDR1 PRHDT, CDR2 FYEKMQ (reference sequence). CDR3 in amino acids: CASSLVAGGSINTEAFF. Here the CDR3 DNA reads TGTGCCAGCAGCTTAGTGGCAGGGGGCTCAATTAACACTGAAGCTTTCTTT.

The chain links TRBV29-1 to TRBJ2-3, with D possibly being TRBD2 (5 bases). The germline V gene has CDR1 SQVTM and CDR2 ANQGSEA. This CDR3 has 14 amino acids. V dropped 6 bases and J dropped 0 bases, with 13 bases sitting between them. The CDR3 region has the DNA TGCAGCGTCCAACTAGACATAAGCACAGATACGCAGTATTTT. Amino acids: CSVQLDISTDTQYF.

The chain is built from TRBV6-1 and TRBJ1-3, with TRBD1 matching 8 bases. The trim removed 4 bases at V and 1 base at J, leaving 6 bases unmatched. This CDR3 region has 16 residues. Germline-derived CDR1 and CDR2 are MNHNS and SASEGT. CDR3 region: CASSGQGFGSGNTIYF. The CDR3 DNA is TGTGCCAGCAGTGGACAGGGGTTTGGGTCTGGAAACACCATATATTTT.

This clone was found a few times. Other nucleotide sequences from this sample produce the same CDR3. The chain couples TRBV30 to TRBJ1-5; no firm D call. CDR3 size: 13 residues. Germline CDR1 is GTSNPN and CDR2 is SVGIG (reference sequence). V lost 5 bases and J 1 base, leaving 9 bases between the germline ends. The CDR3 nucleotides read TGTGCCTGGGGCGGAGACAGCAATCAGCCCCAGCATTTT. Translating gives CAWGGDSNQPQHF.

This rearrangement joins TRBV5-4 to TRBJ1-2; weak D call: TRBD1 (6 bases). The germline V gene has CDR1 SGHNT and CDR2 YYREEE (reference sequence). This CDR3 has 15 residues. V was pared by 0 bases and J by 4 bases, with 13 bases between. In DNA, the CDR3 is TGTGCCAGCAGCTTGGACAGGGATGCTAGCTATGGCTACACCTTC. Translating it yields CASSLDRDASYGYTF.

This chain uses TRBV28 with TRBJ1-1, with D perhaps matching TRBD1 (6 bases). Per germline, CDR1 MDHEN and CDR2 SYDVKM. This CDR3 region has 13 residues. Trimming pared 1 base from V and 3 bases from J, leaving 6 bases between. CDR3 residues: CASSLYRDTEAFF. CDR3 DNA sequence: TGTGCCAGCAGTTTATACAGGGACACTGAAGCTTTCTTT.

The chain employs TRBV5-1 and TRBJ1-5, with D perhaps TRBD1 (5 bases). V shed 1 base and J shed 0 bases, with 8 bases lying between them. Per germline, CDR1 SGHRS and CDR2 YFSETQ. There are 15 residues in the CDR3. CDR3 sequence reads: CASSLSGGSNQPQHF. The CDR3 region has the DNA TGCGCCAGCAGCTTGTCCGGGGGTAGCAATCAGCCCCAGCATTTT.

This chain uses TRBV7-6 with TRBJ2-3; TRBD2 is a possible D gene (6 bases). This CDR3 contains 13 residues. The germline CDR1 and CDR2 sequences are SGHVS and FNYEAQ. Trimming took off 4 bases at V and 2 bases at J, with 7 bases between the two ends. The CDR3 loop reads CASSWRDTDTQYF. In DNA, the CDR3 is TGTGCCAGCAGCTGGAGGGACACAGATACGCAGTATTTT.

The chain carries TRBV19 and TRBJ1-1; maybe TRBD1 (6 bases). The V end was cut by 5 bases, the J end by 8 bases, with 12 bases between. The CDR3 is 12 residues long. Germline values: CDR1 LNHDA, CDR2 SQIVND (reference sequence). The DNA for the CDR3 is TGTGCCAGTAGTCCCTCAGGGACAGAAGCTTTCTTT. Translated, it gives CASSPSGTEAFF.

The chain uses TRBV29-1 and TRBJ2-7; D perhaps matches TRBD1 (5 bases). The CDR3 runs to 14 residues. Germline CDR1 and CDR2: SQVTM and ANQGSEA. V dropped 3 bases and J dropped 0 bases, with 12 bases sitting between them. The CDR3 coding sequence is TGCAGCGTTGATTGGGGCTGGTACTCCTACGAGCAGTACTTC. Its translation: CSVDWGWYSYEQYF.

This clone was found a few times. The chain joins TRBV7-9 to TRBJ2-1; D unclear. V lost 8 bases, J lost 5 bases, and 4 bases lay in between. The CDR3 contains 10 residues. Germline V gene sequence: CDR1 SEHNR, CDR2 FQNEAQ (reference sequence). Here the CDR3 reads CASGDNEQFF. CDR3 coding DNA: TGTGCCAGCGGAGACAATGAGCAGTTCTTC.

The chain couples TRBV6-5 to TRBJ2-3; a weak D match, TRBD1 (5 bases). Germline assignment: CDR1 MNHEY and CDR2 SVGAGI. The CDR3 has 12 residues. V was shortened by 6 bases and J by 11 bases, with 15 bases between the two germline ends. The CDR3 here is CASSPKGVGQYF. CDR3 nucleotides: TGTGCCAGCAGCCCTAAAGGGGTCGGGCAGTATTTT.

V gene TRBV20-1 combines with J gene TRBJ2-7; D gene uncertain. V was pared by 3 bases and J by 3 bases, with 6 bases between. The CDR3 loop spans 11 amino acids. Germline V gives CDR1 DFQATT, CDR2 SNEGSKA (reference sequence). CDR3 sequence: CSARASYEQYF. The CDR3 nucleotides are TGCAGTGCTAGGGCTAGCTACGAGCAGTACTTC.

This clone was seen only a few times. The chain joins TRBV5-4 to TRBJ2-3; the D gene is possibly TRBD2 (5 bases). Trimming left V 10 bases short and J 0 bases short, with 18 bases between. The CDR3 spans 15 residues. Germline V gene data show CDR1 as SGHNT and CDR2 as YYREEE (reference sequence). CDR3 sequence reads: CAVRGLGISTDTQYF. The CDR3 region has the DNA TGTGCCGTACGCGGACTGGGAATTAGCACAGATACGCAGTATTTT. The entire variable domain, with the rest obtained from reference TRBV5-4 and TRBJ2-3, is as follows: ETGVTQSPTHLIKTRGQQVTLRCSSQSGHNTVSWYQQALGQGPQFIFQYYREEENGRGNFPPRFSGLQFPNYSSELNVNALELDDSALYLCAVRGLGISTDTQYFGPGTRLTVL.

The J gene is TRBJ1-5, the V gene TRBV30; a possible D gene is TRBD1 (6 bases). The V end was cut by 1 base, the J end by 1 base, with 14 bases between. The V gene's germline CDR1 is GTSNPN and CDR2 SVGIG (reference sequence). This CDR3 contains 16 residues. The CDR3 region is CAWSGGLGVSNQPQHF. The CDR3 DNA follows: TGTGCCTGGAGTGGGGGGCTGGGTGTAAGCAATCAGCCCCAGCATTTT.

The rearrangement uses TRBV18 and TRBJ2-2; the match to TRBD1 covers 7 bases. There are 14 residues in the CDR3. V lost 5 bases, J lost 6 bases, and 6 bases stayed unmatched. Looked up from germline, CDR1 is KGHSH and CDR2 is LQKENI. CDR3 loop: CASSANRGAGELFF. The CDR3 bases are TGTGCCAGCTCAGCGAACAGGGGAGCCGGGGAGCTGTTTTTT.

This clone was found once. This rearrangement joins TRBV28 to TRBJ1-1, with D tentatively TRBD1 (5 bases). This CDR3 has 14 residues. The V and J ends lost 6 bases and 5 bases respectively, with 16 bases between them. In germline, CDR1 is MDHEN, CDR2 SYDVKM. The CDR3 bases are TGTGCCAGCAGCGTTGTTGGCGGGGGGACTGAAGCTTTCTTT. Protein product: CASSVVGGGTEAFF.

The chain carries TRBV30 and TRBJ1-5; 10 nucleotides agree with TRBD1. Germline V gene data show CDR1 as GTSNPN and CDR2 as SVGIG (reference sequence). This CDR3 region has 14 residues. Unmatched junction bases numbered 5, after V lost 2 bases and J lost 7 bases. CDR3 sequence (DNA): TGTGCCTGGAGTTTTGGGACAGGGGAGCAGCCCCAGCATTTT. Translated, it gives CAWSFGTGEQPQHF.

The chain recombines TRBV6-6 with TRBJ1-1; TRBD1 might be the D (5 bases). V gave up 4 bases and J gave up 1 base, with 10 bases separating them. Germline CDR1 is MNHNY and CDR2 is SVGAGI (reference sequence). The CDR3 runs 14 residues. This CDR3 is CASSSGGGNTEAFF. In nucleotides, the CDR3 is TGTGCCAGCAGTTCCGGGGGGGGGAACACTGAAGCTTTCTTT.